This paragraph reports one T cell receptor beta chain. The antigen remains unidentified. TCRdb's copy holds only in-frame clones and misses some; the assay was immunoSEQ multiplex PCR. Found here are some 93,000 clones, approximately 86% of them singletons; the top ten hold 17%. The sample belongs to a study of PD-1 blockade in classical Hodgkin lymphoma. Stated time point: cycle 4 day 1 (C4D1), after 5 to 7 weeks of nivolumab. Each of the patients experienced relapse following autologous stem cell transplantation, and their brentuximab vedotin exposure differed. Overall study results and limits: Repertoire differences have undefined causes, possibly disease activity or prior therapy.

The length of the CDR3 is 14 residues. With 2 bases clipped from V and 3 bases from J, the junction kept 3 bases outside the gene matches. Germline V gives CDR1 SGHTA, CDR2 FQGNSA. This receptor was taken from a human donor with classical Hodgkin lymphoma. V usage is TRBV7-2 and J usage is TRBJ2-7; 8 bases agree with TRBD1. This specimen was peripheral blood mononuclear cells (PBMCs), taken before the fourth cycle of nivolumab. For the CDR3, the DNA is TGTGCCAGCAGCTTACAGGGGGCGAACTACGAGCAGTACTTC. It codes for CASSLQGANYEQYF.